Each of the 31 T cell receptor beta chains below was sequenced from the same sample in a study of blood T cell repertoires in COVID-19. Sequencing was performed with immunoSEQ multiplex PCR; in TCRdb, only in-frame clones are kept and a portion is missing. There are some 320,000 clones in the sample; approximately 91% occur only once, and roughly 5.3% lies in the top ten. Sequencing was done on a sample of PBMCs or T cells enriched from blood (not recorded which). The source is a man aged 55 to 70 who had recovered from COVID-19.

This clone was counted a few times. The V call is TRBV7-2, the J call TRBJ1-2; D ambiguous. Germline V gene data show CDR1 as SGHTA and CDR2 as FQGNSA. Trimming shortened V by 5 bases and J by 6 bases, and 13 bases separated the two germline ends. The CDR3 contains 13 residues. The CDR3 nucleotides are TGTGCCAGCAGCCCTAGTCGGGTCCATGGCTACACCTTC. Amino acid sequence: CASSPSRVHGYTF.

The chain has TRBV5-1 and TRBJ2-7, with 8 bases fitting TRBD2. In germline, CDR1 is SGHRS, CDR2 YFSETQ. J lost 1 base, V lost 3 bases, and 3 bases had no gene match. The CDR3 contains 14 residues. The CDR3 bases are TGCGCCAGCAGCTCTGGGACTAGTTCCTACGAGCAGTACTTC. Translating it yields CASSSGTSSYEQYF. Full variable domain (missing parts from reference TRBV5-1 and TRBJ2-7): KAGVTQTPRYLIKTRGQQVTLSCSPISGHRSVSWYQQTPGQGLQFLFEYFSETQRNKGNFPGRFSGRQFSNSRSEMNVSTLELGDSALYLCASSSGTSSYEQYFGPGTRLTVT.

V usage is TRBV27 and J usage is TRBJ2-2; 10 bases line up with TRBD2. The length of the CDR3 is 14 residues. The V gene end was trimmed by 2 bases and the J gene end by 6 bases; junction bases not matched to a gene: 0. Germline V gene sequence: CDR1 MNHEY, CDR2 SMNVEV (reference sequence). The CDR3 region is CASSLLAGAGELFF. For the CDR3, the DNA is TGTGCCAGCAGTTTACTAGCGGGAGCCGGGGAGCTGTTTTTT.

V is TRBV7-9 and J is TRBJ1-4, with 12 bases fitting TRBD1. Germline V gene data show CDR1 as SEHNR and CDR2 as FQNEAQ (reference sequence). With 7 bases clipped from V and 8 bases from J, the junction kept 2 bases outside the gene matches. The CDR3 sequence is 13 residues long. The CDR3 DNA is TGTGCCAGCACCGGGACAGGGGGCGAAAAACTGTTTTTT. Translating gives CASTGTGGEKLFF.

This chain joins TRBV7-3 and TRBJ2-1; TRBD2 matches at 12 bases. The CDR3 totals 15 residues. The germline gives CDR1 SGHTA, CDR2 FQGTGA. The junction had 1 base not matched to a gene; V was cut back by 5 bases and J by 2 bases. CDR3 sequence: CASSGLAGTYNEQFF. CDR3 in DNA: TGTGCCAGCAGCGGACTAGCGGGAACCTACAATGAGCAGTTCTTC.

The genes are TRBV28 and TRBJ2-5; D is unclear. The V end lost 7 bases, the J end lost 4 bases, and 16 bases lay between the germline ends. Germline CDR1 is MDHEN and CDR2 is SYDVKM. The CDR3 extends over 14 amino acids. The CDR3 sequence: CASISAWRRETQYF. In DNA, the CDR3 is TGTGCCAGCATAAGCGCTTGGCGGCGAGAGACCCAGTACTTC.

The CDR3 DNA is TGTGCCAGCAGCTTAGGGGCAGGTCAAAAAGGAGCCCTCCACTTT. Translation gives CASSLGAGQKGALHF. The chain links TRBV7-3 to TRBJ1-6, with D possibly TRBD1 on 5 matching bases. The V gene lost 2 bases and the J gene lost 14 bases, with 19 bases spanning the gap. Germline lookup yields CDR1 SGHTA and CDR2 FQGTGA. The CDR3 loop spans 15 amino acids. The variable domain in full, completed from reference TRBV7-3 and TRBJ1-6, reads GAGVSQTPSNKVTEKGKYVELRCDPISGHTALYWYRQSLGQGPEFLIYFQGTGAADDSGLPNDRFFAVRPEGSVSTLKIQRTERGDSAVYLCASSLGAGQKGALHFGNGTRLTVT.

V is TRBV24-1 and J is TRBJ1-1; a possible D gene is TRBD1 (6 bases). Germline loops: CDR1 KGHDR, CDR2 SFDVKD. The CDR3 loop spans 15 amino acids. Trimming took 2 bases from V and 2 from J, leaving 11 bases between them. The CDR3 is CATSDSAGANTEAFF. Written as DNA, the CDR3 is TGTGCCACCAGTGATTCAGCAGGGGCTAACACTGAAGCTTTCTTT.

The chain uses TRBV7-8 and TRBJ2-7; 11 bases fit TRBD1. The CDR3 has 17 residues. V lost 5 bases, J lost 2 bases, and 11 bases stayed unmatched. Germline CDR1 is SGHVS and CDR2 is FQNEAQ. The CDR3 coding sequence is TGTGCCAGCAGCCCAGCCCTAGGACAGGGGGCCGCCTACGAGCAGTACTTC. As protein: CASSPALGQGAAYEQYF.

The chain recombines TRBV4-2 with TRBJ2-7; 9 positions agree with TRBD1. Trimming at V came to 2 bases and at J to 6 bases, leaving 14 bases not matched to a gene. CDR1 is LGHNA and CDR2 is YNFKEQ in the germline V gene. The CDR3 covers 17 residues. CDR3 bases: TGTGCCAGCAGCCAACCCCTTACAGGGGGCGAGATTTCCGAGCAGTACTTC. Amino acids: CASSQPLTGGEISEQYF.

V is TRBV28 and J is TRBJ2-3; 9 nucleotides align to TRBD2. Per the germline V gene, CDR1 is MDHEN and CDR2 is SYDVKM. The CDR3 extends over 19 amino acids. V was pared by 5 bases and J by 2 bases, with 17 bases of the junction left unmatched. The CDR3 reads CASSPFLKAGGTLTDTQYF. In nucleotides, the CDR3 is TGTGCCAGCAGTCCATTCCTCAAAGCGGGAGGAACCCTCACAGATACGCAGTATTTT.

Note on this clone: Distinct nucleotide sequences in the sample also encode this CDR3. This chain joins TRBV3-1 (or the pseudogene TRBV3-2) and TRBJ2-3; D is possibly TRBD1 (5 bases). The germline gives CDR1 LGHDT, CDR2 YNNKEL (reference sequence). V was shortened by 4 bases and J by 4 bases, with 9 bases between the two germline ends. CDR3 size: 13 residues. For the CDR3, the DNA is TGTGCCAGCAGCCGTTCAGGGCCAGATACGCAGTATTTT. Amino acids: CASSRSGPDTQYF.

This chain connects TRBV19 to TRBJ1-1; D not certain. CDR3 length: 16 amino acids. Germline CDR1 and CDR2: LNHDA and SQIVND (reference sequence). The V and J ends lost 6 bases and 1 base respectively, with 18 bases between them. The CDR3 reads CASRKLGGAQNTEAFF. The CDR3 DNA sequence: TGTGCCAGTAGAAAGTTGGGAGGTGCACAGAACACTGAAGCTTTCTTT.

The V and J genes are TRBV2 and TRBJ2-5, with TRBD1 matching over 9 bases. J lost 5 bases, V lost 5 bases, and 6 bases had no gene match. The CDR3 is 14 residues long. Germline V gene lookup returns CDR1 SNHLY and CDR2 FYNNEI. The CDR3 spells CASSSDRGRETQYF. CDR3 in DNA: TGTGCCAGCAGTTCGGACAGGGGAAGGGAGACCCAGTACTTC.

The chain carries TRBV19 and TRBJ2-3, with TRBD2 matching 13 bases. V dropped 5 bases and J dropped 6; count of bases not matched to a gene: 2. This CDR3 is built from 14 residues. Germline V gene lookup returns CDR1 LNHDA and CDR2 SQIVND (reference sequence). The CDR3 sequence is CASSGLAGVDTQYF. In DNA form, the CDR3 reads TGTGCCAGTAGTGGACTAGCGGGAGTGGATACGCAGTATTTT.

The chain carries TRBV4-1 and TRBJ2-1; 11 bases align to TRBD2. After removal of 5 bases from V and 0 bases from J, the junction contained 12 bases not matched to a gene. Germline V gene data show CDR1 as MGHRA and CDR2 as YSYEKL. This CDR3 is 19 amino acids long. In nucleotides, the CDR3 is TGCGCCAGCAGCTTCCGGACTAGCGGGTTGAAGGGCTCCTACAATGAGCAGTTCTTC. Translated: CASSFRTSGLKGSYNEQFF.

The chain combines TRBV28 with TRBJ2-1, with D possibly matching TRBD1 (5 bases). Trimming pared 4 bases from V and 1 base from J, leaving 14 bases between. Germline values: CDR1 MDHEN, CDR2 SYDVKM. The CDR3 contains 16 residues. The CDR3 DNA reads TGTGCCAGCAGTTCAGGAACTAAGGGGTCCTACAATGAGCAGTTCTTC. This encodes CASSSGTKGSYNEQFF.

V usage is TRBV18 and J usage is TRBJ2-7; D possibly corresponds to TRBD2 (6 bases). V dropped 5 bases and J dropped 0 bases, with 11 bases sitting between them. Germline CDR1 reads KGHSH; CDR2 reads LQKENI. The CDR3 spans 14 residues. CDR3 bases: TGTGCCAGCTCATCGTCGCGGGACTCCTACGAGCAGTACTTC. Its protein product is CASSSSRDSYEQYF. The full variable domain, completed using reference TRBV18 and TRBJ2-7, is NAGVMQNPRHLVRRRGQEARLRCSPMKGHSHVYWYRQLPEEGLKFMVYLQKENIIDESGMPKERFSAEFPKEGPSILRIQQVVRGDSAAYFCASSSSRDSYEQYFGPGTRLTVT.

V usage is TRBV7-3 and J usage is TRBJ2-2; unclear D gene. This CDR3 comprises 14 residues. Between the trimmed V and J ends, which lost 3 bases and 4 bases, there was a span of 9 bases. Germline V gene sequence: CDR1 SGHTA, CDR2 FQGTGA. DNA of the CDR3: TGTGCCAGCAGCTTGGGCCTCCCCACCGGGGAGCTGTTTTTT. This sequence encodes CASSLGLPTGELFF.

The genes are TRBV5-1 and TRBJ2-1; 10 nucleotides line up with TRBD2. This CDR3 contains 15 residues. V lost 4 bases and J lost 3; bases outside the gene matches: 4. Germline V gene data show CDR1 as SGHRS and CDR2 as YFSETQ. In DNA, the CDR3 is TGCGCCAGCAGCCAAACTAGCGGGAACTACAATGAGCAGTTCTTC. Its protein product is CASSQTSGNYNEQFF.

J is TRBJ2-4 and V is TRBV5-5; D may be TRBD2 (5 bases). The CDR3 spans 13 residues. Trimming took off 4 bases at V and 3 bases at J, with 8 bases between the two ends. Germline V gives CDR1 SGHKS, CDR2 YYEKEE (reference sequence). The CDR3: CASSGRDKNIQYF. DNA for the CDR3: TGTGCCAGCAGCGGCCGGGACAAAAACATTCAGTACTTC.

The genes are TRBV7-3 and TRBJ1-1; 7 positions agree with TRBD1. Trimming cost V 4 bases and J 5 bases; bases outside gene matches: 4. The CDR3 runs 13 residues. Germline V lookup: CDR1 SGHTA, CDR2 FQGTGA. This CDR3 reads CASSSDRETEAFF. The CDR3 nucleotides read TGTGCCAGCAGCTCCGACAGGGAGACTGAAGCTTTCTTT.

This chain links TRBV28 with TRBJ2-5, with a weak D call TRBD2 (5 bases). The V gene's germline CDR1 is MDHEN and CDR2 SYDVKM. The V end lost 1 base, the J end lost 5 bases, and 17 bases lay between the germline ends. The CDR3 has 16 amino acids. CDR3 loop: CASSLSGVPREETQYF. CDR3 sequence (DNA): TGTGCCAGCAGTTTATCCGGGGTTCCGAGGGAGGAGACCCAGTACTTC.

This sequence joins TRBV6-5 and TRBJ2-7, with D perhaps TRBD1 (6 bases). Germline V CDR1 and CDR2: MNHEY, SVGAGI. Trimming took off 2 bases at V and 3 bases at J, with 11 bases between the two ends. The CDR3 is 14 residues long. CDR3 sequence reads: CASSYRDTSYEQYF. The CDR3 DNA reads as TGTGCCAGCAGTTACCGGGACACAAGCTACGAGCAGTACTTC.

V and J are TRBV11-2 and TRBJ1-2; D remains unclear. V was shortened by 1 base and J by 5 bases, with 8 bases between the two germline ends. Per germline, CDR1 SGHAT and CDR2 FQNNGV. The CDR3 covers 13 residues. Here the CDR3 DNA reads TGTGCCAGCAGCTTAGGACTCCATTATGGCTACACCTTC. Protein: CASSLGLHYGYTF.

The chain uses TRBV7-2 and TRBJ2-2; D possibly corresponds to TRBD2 (6 bases). Trimming left V 5 bases short and J 8 bases short, with 15 bases between. The CDR3 extends over 14 amino acids. The germline V gene has CDR1 SGHTA and CDR2 FQGNSA. CDR3 DNA: TGTGCCAGCAGCCCAAGCTGGGCGGGAGGGGAGCTGTTTTTT. It yields the protein CASSPSWAGGELFF.

The chain has TRBV7-2 and TRBJ2-1; TRBD2 matches at 15 bases. CDR1 and CDR2 (germline): SGHTA, FQGNSA. This CDR3 spans 18 amino acids. V was pared by 5 bases and J by 4 bases, with 9 bases of the junction left unmatched. The CDR3 DNA reads as TGTGCCAGCAGCATCTCAGCTGGACTAGCGGGAGGGTACAATGAGCAGTTCTTC. This codes for CASSISAGLAGGYNEQFF.

This clone is a singleton in its sample. The chain links TRBV7-9 to TRBJ2-7, with a possible D match to TRBD2 (6 bases). V dropped 5 bases and J dropped 7 bases, with 18 bases sitting between them. The CDR3 loop spans 14 amino acids. Per germline, CDR1 SEHNR and CDR2 FQNEAQ (reference sequence). In DNA form, the CDR3 reads TGTGCCAGCAGCCCCTTGCGAACGGGGGATGAGCAGTACTTC. It codes for CASSPLRTGDEQYF.

The chain uses TRBV6-6 and TRBJ2-1; 10 positions match TRBD2. The junction had 6 bases not matched to a gene; V was cut back by 6 bases and J by 4 bases. CDR3 length: 15 residues. Looked up from germline, CDR1 is MNHNY and CDR2 is SVGAGI (reference sequence). The CDR3 loop reads CASRPTSGEYNEQFF. In nucleotides, the CDR3 is TGTGCCAGCAGGCCTACTAGCGGGGAGTACAATGAGCAGTTCTTC.

The V gene is TRBV5-1, the J gene TRBJ2-1, with TRBD2 identical over 13 bases. From germline, CDR1 is SGHRS and CDR2 YFSETQ. CDR3 length equals 16 residues. V gave up 4 bases and J gave up 4 bases; unmatched junction bases: 5. The CDR3 nucleotides read TGCGCCAGCAGCCTAACACTAGCGGGAGGGTACAATGAGCAGTTCTTC. Protein sequence: CASSLTLAGGYNEQFF.

The chain uses TRBV5-1 and TRBJ1-1, with 10 bases fitting TRBD1. J was trimmed by 0 bases and V by 4 bases; bases with no gene match: 9. Germline V lookup: CDR1 SGHRS, CDR2 YFSETQ. The CDR3 is made up of 17 amino acids. In DNA form, the CDR3 reads TGCGCCAGCAGCAGGGGGACAGGGGAATCCATGAACACTGAAGCTTTCTTT. This codes for CASSRGTGESMNTEAFF. Complete variable domain (other parts from reference TRBV5-1 and TRBJ1-1): KAGVTQTPRYLIKTRGQQVTLSCSPISGHRSVSWYQQTPGQGLQFLFEYFSETQRNKGNFPGRFSGRQFSNSRSEMNVSTLELGDSALYLCASSRGTGESMNTEAFFGQGTRLTVV.